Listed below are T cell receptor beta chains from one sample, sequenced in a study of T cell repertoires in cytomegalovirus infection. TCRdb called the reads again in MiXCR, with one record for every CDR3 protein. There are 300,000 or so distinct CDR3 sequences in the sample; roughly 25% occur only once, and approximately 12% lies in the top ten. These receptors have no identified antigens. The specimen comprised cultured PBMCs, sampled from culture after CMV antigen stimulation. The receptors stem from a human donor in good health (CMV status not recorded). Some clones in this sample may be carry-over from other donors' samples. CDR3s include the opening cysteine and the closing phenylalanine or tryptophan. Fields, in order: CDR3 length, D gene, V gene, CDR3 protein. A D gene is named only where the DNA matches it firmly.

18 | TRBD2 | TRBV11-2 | CASSLGLLAGANTGELFF
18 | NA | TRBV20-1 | CSATSGISTPSGANVLTF
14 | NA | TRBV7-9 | CASSLAVLESHYTF
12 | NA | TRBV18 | CASSPLGREQFF
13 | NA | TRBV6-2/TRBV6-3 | CASKDYSYNEQFF
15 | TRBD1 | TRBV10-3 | CAISGPGQGNTEAFF
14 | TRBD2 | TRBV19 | CASSWTSVYNEQFF
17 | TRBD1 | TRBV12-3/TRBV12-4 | CASGTGFVAGVHNEQFF
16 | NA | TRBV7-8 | CASSPPTGQVPTEAFF
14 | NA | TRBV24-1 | CATSDPGRPETQYF
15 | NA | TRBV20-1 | CSASPGVGRWTSLHF
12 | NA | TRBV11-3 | CASSLYLDTQYF
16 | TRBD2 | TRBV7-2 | CASSLSQLAGGDEQFF
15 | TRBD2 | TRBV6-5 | CASTVTSASYNEQFF
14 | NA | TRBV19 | CAVARDFSTDTQYF
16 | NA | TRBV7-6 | CASSLKQPGFTDTQYF
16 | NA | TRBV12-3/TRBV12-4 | CASSLVLGSANQPQHF
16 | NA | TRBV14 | CASSPRRQGLTDTQYF
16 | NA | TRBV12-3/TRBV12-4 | CASSFEASRGYNEQFF
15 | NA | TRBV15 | CATSRAGPAVDTQYF
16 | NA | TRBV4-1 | CASSPLEGRNQETQYF
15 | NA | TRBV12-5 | CASGKTEIYNSPLHF
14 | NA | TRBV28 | CASSYPPNTGELFF
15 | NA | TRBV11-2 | CASSLEMEGQETQYF
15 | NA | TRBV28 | CASSLTPSGANVLTF
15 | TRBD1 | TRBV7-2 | CASSQGGAGGEKLFF
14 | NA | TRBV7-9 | CASSWSGANQPQHF
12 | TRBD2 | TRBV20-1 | CSARLALETQYF
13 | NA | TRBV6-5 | CAGYSKSTDTQYF
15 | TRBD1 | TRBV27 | CASRPWTGTNTEAFF
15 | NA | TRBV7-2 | CASSLLTSSSFDQYF
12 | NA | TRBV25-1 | CASSDLITEAFF
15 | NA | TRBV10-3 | CAISESGPHNQPQHF
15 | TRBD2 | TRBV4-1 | CASSQGSGGDETQYF
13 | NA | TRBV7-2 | CASSLQGADTQYF
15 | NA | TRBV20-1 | CSAPLNDRLNTEAFF
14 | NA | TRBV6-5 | CASRSMGVGEKLFF
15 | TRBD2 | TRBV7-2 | CASSPTAGGADTQYF
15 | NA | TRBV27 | CASRGTGISNQPQHF
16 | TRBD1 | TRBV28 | CASSPGTGATNEKLFF
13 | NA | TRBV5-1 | CASSLGQGSEAFF
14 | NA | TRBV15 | CATSRWGLNNEQFF
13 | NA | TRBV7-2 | CASTTYEGDEQFF
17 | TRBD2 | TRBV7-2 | CASSTRTSGSSYNEQFF
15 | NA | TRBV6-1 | CASSELGITNEKLFF
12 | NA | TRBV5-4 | CASSPAGVGAFF
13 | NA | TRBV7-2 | CASQRGRVDEQYF
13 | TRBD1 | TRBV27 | CASSPQGAGGYTF